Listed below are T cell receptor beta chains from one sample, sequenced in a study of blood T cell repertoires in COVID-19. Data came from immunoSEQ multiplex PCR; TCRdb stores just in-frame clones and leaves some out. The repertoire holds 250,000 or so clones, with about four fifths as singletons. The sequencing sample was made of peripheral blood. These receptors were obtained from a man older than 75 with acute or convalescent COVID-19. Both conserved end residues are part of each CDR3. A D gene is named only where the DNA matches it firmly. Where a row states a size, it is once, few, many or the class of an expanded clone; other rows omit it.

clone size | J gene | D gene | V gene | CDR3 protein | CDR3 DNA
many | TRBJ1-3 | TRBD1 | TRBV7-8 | CASSLTGGRSGNTIYF | TGTGCCAGCAGCTTGACAGGGGGCCGCTCTGGAAACACCATATATTTT
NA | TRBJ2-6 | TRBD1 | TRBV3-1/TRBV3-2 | CASSQDPPQGAGANVLTF | TGTGCCAGCAGCCAAGATCCCCCACAGGGGGCAGGGGCCAACGTCCTGACTTTC
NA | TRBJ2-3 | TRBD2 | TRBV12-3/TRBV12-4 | CASSPGLAGTQYF | TGTGCCAGCAGCCCGGGACTAGCGGGGACGCAGTATTTT
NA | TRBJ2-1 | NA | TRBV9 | CASSVGRGSYNEQFF | TGTGCCAGCAGCGTAGGCAGGGGTTCTTACAATGAGCAGTTCTTC
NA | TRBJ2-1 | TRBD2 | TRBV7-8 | CASSLSSGDYNEQFF | TGTGCCAGCAGCCTTTCTAGCGGAGATTACAATGAGCAGTTCTTC
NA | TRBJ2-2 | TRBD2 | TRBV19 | CASSNSGGAVTGELFF | TGTGCCAGTAGTAATAGCGGGGGGGCCGTCACCGGGGAGCTGTTTTTT
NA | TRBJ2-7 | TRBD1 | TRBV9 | CASSLLGQRSEQYF | TGTGCCAGCAGCTTATTGGGACAGCGGTCCGAGCAGTACTTC
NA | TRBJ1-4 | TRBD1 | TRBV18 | CASSPRQGLNEKLFF | TGTGCCAGCTCACCTAGACAGGGGTTGAATGAAAAACTGTTTTTT
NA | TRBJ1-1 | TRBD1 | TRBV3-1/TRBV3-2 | CASSLRTGIYAAFF | TGTGCCAGCAGCCTACGGACAGGTATTTACGCGGCTTTCTTT
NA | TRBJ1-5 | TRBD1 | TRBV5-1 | CASSSTGGNQPQHF | TGCGCCAGCAGCTCTACAGGGGGCAATCAGCCCCAGCATTTT
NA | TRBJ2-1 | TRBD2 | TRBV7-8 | CASSLRGAGIDNEQFF | TGTGCCAGCAGCTTAAGAGGAGCGGGGATTGACAATGAGCAGTTCTTC
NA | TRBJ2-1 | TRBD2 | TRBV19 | CASSRFLGGTSANNEQFF | TGTGCCAGTAGTCGCTTTTTAGGTGGGACTAGCGCTAACAATGAGCAGTTCTTC
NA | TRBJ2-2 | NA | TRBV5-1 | CASSLDSRAVNTGELFF | TGCGCCAGCAGCTTGGACAGCAGGGCGGTCAACACCGGGGAGCTGTTTTTT
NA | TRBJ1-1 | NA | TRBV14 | CASSLSRNTEAFF | TGTGCCAGCAGCCTATCGCGGAACACTGAAGCTTTCTTT
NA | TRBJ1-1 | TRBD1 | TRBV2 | CATYRDRTPNTEAFF | TGTGCCACTTACCGGGACAGGACCCCGAACACTGAAGCTTTCTTT
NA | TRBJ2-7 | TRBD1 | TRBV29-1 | CSVGARQGRREQYF | TGCAGCGTTGGGGCCCGACAGGGACGGCGCGAGCAGTACTTC
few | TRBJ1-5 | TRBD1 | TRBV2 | CASGRDRANQPQHF | TGTGCCAGCGGGCGGGACAGGGCCAATCAGCCCCAGCATTTT
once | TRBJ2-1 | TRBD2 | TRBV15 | CATSRVGTSGRGGEQFF | TGTGCCACCAGCAGAGTTGGGACTAGCGGGAGGGGGGGTGAGCAGTTCTTC
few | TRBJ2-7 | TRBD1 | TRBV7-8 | CASSRGQGYEQYF | TGTGCCAGCAGCCGTGGACAGGGCTACGAGCAGTACTTC
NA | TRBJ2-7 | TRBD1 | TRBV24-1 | CATSDPLDRGPYEQYF | TGTGCCACCAGTGACCCTCTAGACAGGGGGCCCTACGAGCAGTACTTC
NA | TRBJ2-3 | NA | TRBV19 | CASSLGRPGGWGGTDTQYF | TGTGCCAGTAGTCTGGGCCGGCCAGGGGGCTGGGGGGGAACAGATACGCAGTATTTT
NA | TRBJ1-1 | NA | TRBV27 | CASSSSSFTPGQNTEAFF | TGTGCCAGCAGTTCTTCCTCTTTCACCCCCGGACAGAACACTGAAGCTTTCTTT
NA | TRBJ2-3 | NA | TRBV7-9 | CASSFRRVDTQYF | TGTGCCAGCAGCTTCAGGAGGGTTGATACGCAGTATTTT
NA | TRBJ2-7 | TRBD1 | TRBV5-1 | CASSLDLRTGAYEQYF | TGCGCCAGCAGCTTGGACTTGCGGACAGGGGCCTACGAGCAGTACTTC
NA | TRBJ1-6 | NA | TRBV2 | CASSTQGLSSPLHF | TGTGCCAGCAGCACTCAGGGGCTCTCTTCACCCCTCCACTTT
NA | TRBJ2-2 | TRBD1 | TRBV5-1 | CASTLDRVENTGELFF | TGCGCCAGCACCCTCGACAGGGTCGAGAACACCGGGGAGCTGTTTTTT
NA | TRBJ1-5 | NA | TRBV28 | CASIRGNQPQHF | TGTGCCAGCATTAGAGGCAATCAGCCCCAGCATTTT
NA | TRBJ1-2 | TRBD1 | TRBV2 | CASSAIRKDREDGYTF | TGTGCCAGCAGTGCAATAAGGAAGGACAGGGAGGATGGCTACACCTTC
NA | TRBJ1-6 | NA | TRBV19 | CASSIRGSPLHF | TGTGCCAGTAGTATTCGAGGGTCACCCCTCCACTTT
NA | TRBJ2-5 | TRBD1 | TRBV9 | CASSVAQGATETQYF | TGTGCCAGCAGCGTAGCACAGGGGGCTACAGAGACCCAGTACTTC
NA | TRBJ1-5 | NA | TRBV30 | CAWSEGRNQPQHF | TGTGCCTGGAGTGAGGGGCGGAATCAGCCCCAGCATTTT
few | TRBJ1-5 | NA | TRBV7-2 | CASSLVSRVGNQPQHF | TGTGCCAGCAGCTTAGTATCCAGGGTCGGCAATCAGCCCCAGCATTTT
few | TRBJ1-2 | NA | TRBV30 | CAWTRDLNYGYTF | TGTGCCTGGACCCGGGACTTAAACTATGGCTACACCTTC
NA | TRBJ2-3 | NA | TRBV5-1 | CASSLASPSTDTQYF | TGCGCCAGCAGCTTGGCCTCCCCTAGCACAGATACGCAGTATTTT
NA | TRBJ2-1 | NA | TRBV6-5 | CASHRASYNEQFF | TGTGCCAGTCACAGGGCTAGCTACAATGAGCAGTTCTTC
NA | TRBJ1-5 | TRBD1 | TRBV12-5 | CASGLVLGQVPIGGQPQHF | TGTGCTAGTGGTTTGGTACTTGGACAGGTCCCGATTGGGGGTCAGCCCCAGCATTTT
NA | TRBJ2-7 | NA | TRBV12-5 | CASGSRRGEQYF | TGTGCTAGTGGTTCGCGTAGAGGGGAGCAGTACTTC
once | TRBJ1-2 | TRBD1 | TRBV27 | CASSSPGQGDGYTF | TGTGCCAGCAGTTCACCGGGACAGGGAGATGGCTACACCTTC
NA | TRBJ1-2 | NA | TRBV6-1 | CASSESGRDYGYTF | TGTGCCAGCAGTGAATCGGGCAGGGACTATGGCTACACCTTC
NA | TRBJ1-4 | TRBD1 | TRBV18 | CASSFGQGELEELFF | TGTGCCAGCTCATTCGGACAGGGGGAACTTGAGGAACTGTTTTTT
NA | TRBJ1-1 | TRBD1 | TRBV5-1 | CASSSDRRNTEAFF | TGCGCCAGCAGCTCGGACAGGAGGAACACTGAAGCTTTCTTT
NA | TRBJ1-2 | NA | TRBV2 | CASMQGKNGYTF | TGTGCCAGCATGCAGGGAAAGAATGGCTACACCTTC
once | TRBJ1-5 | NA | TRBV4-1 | CASSLTDSNQPQHF | TGCGCCAGCAGCCTCACAGATAGCAATCAGCCCCAGCATTTT
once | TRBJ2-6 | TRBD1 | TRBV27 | CASSPLGQRGANVLTF | TGTGCCAGCAGTCCCTTGGGACAGCGGGGGGCCAACGTCCTGACTTTC
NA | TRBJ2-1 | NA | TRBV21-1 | CASPATASGGAGSYNEQFF | TGTGCCAGCCCAGCCACGGCTAGCGGGGGGGCGGGCTCCTACAATGAGCAGTTCTTC
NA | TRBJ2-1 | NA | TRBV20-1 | CSASSSGTGWSSYNEQFF | TGCAGTGCTAGTAGCTCCGGAACGGGTTGGAGCTCCTACAATGAGCAGTTCTTC
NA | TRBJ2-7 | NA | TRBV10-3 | CAISQGVSEQYF | TGTGCCATCAGTCAGGGCGTGAGCGAGCAGTACTTC
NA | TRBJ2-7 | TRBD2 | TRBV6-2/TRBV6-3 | CASSYSTSQTTYEQYF | TGTGCCAGCAGTTACTCGACTAGCCAAACTACCTACGAGCAGTACTTC
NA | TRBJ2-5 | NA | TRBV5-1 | CASSSGTAGETQYF | TGCGCCAGCAGCTCGGGGACAGCGGGAGAGACCCAGTACTTC
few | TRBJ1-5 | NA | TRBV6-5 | CASSYRGGQPQHF | TGTGCCAGCAGTTACAGGGGAGGACAGCCCCAGCATTTT
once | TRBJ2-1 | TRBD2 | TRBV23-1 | CASSQFGTSGYRRSYNEQFF | TGCGCCAGCAGTCAATTTGGGACTAGCGGGTACCGCCGCTCCTACAATGAGCAGTTCTTC
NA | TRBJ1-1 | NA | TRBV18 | CASSPPTVNTEAFF | TGTGCCAGCTCACCACCGACAGTTAACACTGAAGCTTTCTTT
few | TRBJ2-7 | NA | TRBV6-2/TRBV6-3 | CASSYSVRRDRSYEQYF | TGTGCCAGCAGTTACTCGGTCAGGCGGGACAGATCCTACGAGCAGTACTTC
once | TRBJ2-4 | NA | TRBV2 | CASSDPQGTIKNIQYF | TGTGCCAGCAGTGACCCTCAGGGGACAATCAAAAACATTCAGTACTTC
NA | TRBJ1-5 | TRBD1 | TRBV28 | CASSLLPWGTGFNQPQHF | TGTGCCAGCAGTTTATTGCCCTGGGGGACAGGTTTCAATCAGCCCCAGCATTTT